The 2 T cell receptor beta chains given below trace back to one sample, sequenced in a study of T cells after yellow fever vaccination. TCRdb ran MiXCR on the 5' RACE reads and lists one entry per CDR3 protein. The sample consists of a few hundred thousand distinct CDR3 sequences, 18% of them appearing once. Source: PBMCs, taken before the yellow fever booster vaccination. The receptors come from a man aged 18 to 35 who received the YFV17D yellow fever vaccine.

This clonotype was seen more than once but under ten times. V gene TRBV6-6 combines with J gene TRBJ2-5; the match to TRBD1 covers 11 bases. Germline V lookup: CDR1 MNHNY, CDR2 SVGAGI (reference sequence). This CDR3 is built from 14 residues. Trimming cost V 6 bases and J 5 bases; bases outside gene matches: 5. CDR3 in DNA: TGTGCCAGCAGGGGACAGGGGGTCGGGGAGACCCAGTACTTC. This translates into CASRGQGVGETQYF.

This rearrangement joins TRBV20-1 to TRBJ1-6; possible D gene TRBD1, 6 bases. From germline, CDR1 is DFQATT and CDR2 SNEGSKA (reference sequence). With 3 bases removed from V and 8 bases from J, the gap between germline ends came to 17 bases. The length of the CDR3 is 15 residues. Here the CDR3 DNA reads TGCAGTGCTAGGGGGGCACAGCGATCTGATTCACCCCTCCACTTT. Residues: CSARGAQRSDSPLHF.